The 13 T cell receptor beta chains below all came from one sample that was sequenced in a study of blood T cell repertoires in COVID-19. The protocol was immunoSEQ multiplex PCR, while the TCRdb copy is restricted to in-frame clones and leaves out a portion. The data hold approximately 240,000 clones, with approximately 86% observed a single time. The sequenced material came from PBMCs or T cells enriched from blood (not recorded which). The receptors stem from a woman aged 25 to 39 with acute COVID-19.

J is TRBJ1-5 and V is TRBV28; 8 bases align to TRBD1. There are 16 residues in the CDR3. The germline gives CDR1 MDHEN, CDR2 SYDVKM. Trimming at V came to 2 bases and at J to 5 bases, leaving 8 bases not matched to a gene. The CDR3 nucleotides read TGTGCCAGCAGTTTAGTTTGGCAGGGGGCGGATCAGCCCCAGCATTTT. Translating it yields CASSLVWQGADQPQHF.

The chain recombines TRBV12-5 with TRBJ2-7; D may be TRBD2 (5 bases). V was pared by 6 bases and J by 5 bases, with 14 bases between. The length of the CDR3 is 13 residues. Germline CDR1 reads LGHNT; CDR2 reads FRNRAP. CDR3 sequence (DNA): TGTGCTAGTGGCCTGGACGGGATCAACGAGCAGTACTTC. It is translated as CASGLDGINEQYF.

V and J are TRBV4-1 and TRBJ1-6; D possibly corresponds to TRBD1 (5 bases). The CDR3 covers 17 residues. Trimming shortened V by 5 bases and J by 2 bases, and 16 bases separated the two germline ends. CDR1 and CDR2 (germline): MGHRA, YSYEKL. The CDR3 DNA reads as TGCGCCAGCAGCGAAAGAGCAGGGAGGACCTATAATTCACCCCTCCACTTT. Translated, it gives CASSERAGRTYNSPLHF.

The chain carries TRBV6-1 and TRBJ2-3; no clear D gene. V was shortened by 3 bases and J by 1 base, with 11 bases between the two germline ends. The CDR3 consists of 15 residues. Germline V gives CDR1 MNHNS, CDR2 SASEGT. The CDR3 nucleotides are TGTGCCAGCAGTGACAGGCACCTCGGCACAGATACGCAGTATTTT. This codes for CASSDRHLGTDTQYF.

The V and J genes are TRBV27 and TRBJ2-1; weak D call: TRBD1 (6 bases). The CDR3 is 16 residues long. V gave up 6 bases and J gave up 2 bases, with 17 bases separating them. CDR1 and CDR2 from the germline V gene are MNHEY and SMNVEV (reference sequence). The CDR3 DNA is TGTGCCAGCAGGATGGAACAGGGTGTCCCCTACAATGAGCAGTTCTTC. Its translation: CASRMEQGVPYNEQFF.

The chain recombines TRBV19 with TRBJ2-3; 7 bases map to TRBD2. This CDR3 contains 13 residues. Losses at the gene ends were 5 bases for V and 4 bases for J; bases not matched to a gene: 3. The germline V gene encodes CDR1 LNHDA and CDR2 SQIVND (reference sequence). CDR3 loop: CASSRGVPDTQYF. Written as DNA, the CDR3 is TGTGCCAGTAGTCGGGGGGTCCCAGATACGCAGTATTTT.

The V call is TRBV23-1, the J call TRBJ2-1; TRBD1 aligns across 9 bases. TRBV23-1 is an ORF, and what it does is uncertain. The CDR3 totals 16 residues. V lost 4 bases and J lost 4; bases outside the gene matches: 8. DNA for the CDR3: TGCGCCAGCAGTCCCAAGGACAGGGGCACTTACAATGAGCAGTTCTTC. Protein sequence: CASSPKDRGTYNEQFF.

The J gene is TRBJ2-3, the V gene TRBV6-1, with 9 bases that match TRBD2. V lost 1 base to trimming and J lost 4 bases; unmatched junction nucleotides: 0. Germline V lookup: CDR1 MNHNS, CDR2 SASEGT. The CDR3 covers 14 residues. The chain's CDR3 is CASSEGLAADTQYF. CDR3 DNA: TGTGCCAGCAGTGAAGGACTAGCGGCAGATACGCAGTATTTT.

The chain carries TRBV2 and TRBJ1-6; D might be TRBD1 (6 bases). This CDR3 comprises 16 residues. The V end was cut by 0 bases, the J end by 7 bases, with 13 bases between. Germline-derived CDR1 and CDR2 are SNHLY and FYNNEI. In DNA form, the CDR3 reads TGTGCCAGCAGTGAAGCGCAGGGGCCGGGGAATTCACCCCTCCACTTT. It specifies CASSEAQGPGNSPLHF. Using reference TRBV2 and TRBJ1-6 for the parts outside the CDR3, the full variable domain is EPEVTQTPSHQVTQMGQEVILRCVPISNHLYFYWYRQILGQKVEFLVSFYNNEISEKSEIFDDQFSVERPDGSNFTLKIRSTKLEDSAMYFCASSEAQGPGNSPLHFGNGTRLTVT.

DNA for the CDR3: TGTGCCAGCAGCTCCCGCGGGTCCTTAGCCGCTAATTCACCCCTCCACTTT. Amino acids: CASSSRGSLAANSPLHF. The genes are TRBV7-9 and TRBJ1-6; D is unresolved. The CDR3 is 17 residues long. Germline V lookup: CDR1 SEHNR, CDR2 FQNEAQ (reference sequence). The V and J ends lost 4 bases and 6 bases respectively, with 19 bases between them.

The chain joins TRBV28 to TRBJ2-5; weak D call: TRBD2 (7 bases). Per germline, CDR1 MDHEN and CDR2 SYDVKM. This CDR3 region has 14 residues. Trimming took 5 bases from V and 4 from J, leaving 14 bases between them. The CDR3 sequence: CASSPPGGSETQYF. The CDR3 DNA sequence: TGTGCCAGCAGTCCGCCGGGGGGCTCAGAGACCCAGTACTTC. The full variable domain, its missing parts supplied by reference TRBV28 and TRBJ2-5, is DVKVTQSSRYLVKRTGEKVFLECVQDMDHENMFWYRQDPGLGLRLIYFSYDVKMKEKGDIPEGYSVSREKKERFSLILESASTNQTSMYLCASSPPGGSETQYFGPGTRLLVL.

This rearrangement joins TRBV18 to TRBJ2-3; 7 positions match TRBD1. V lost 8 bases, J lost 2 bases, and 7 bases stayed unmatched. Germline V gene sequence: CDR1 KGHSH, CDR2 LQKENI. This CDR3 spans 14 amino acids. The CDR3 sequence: CASLRQGHTDTQYF. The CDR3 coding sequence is TGTGCCAGCCTCAGACAGGGACACACAGATACGCAGTATTTT.

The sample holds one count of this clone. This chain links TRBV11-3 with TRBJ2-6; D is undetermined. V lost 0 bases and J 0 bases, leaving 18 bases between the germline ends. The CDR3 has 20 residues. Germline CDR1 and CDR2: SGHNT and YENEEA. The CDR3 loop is CASSLDFSWQSSSGANVLTF. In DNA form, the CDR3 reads TGTGCCAGCAGCTTAGACTTTTCGTGGCAGTCTAGCTCTGGGGCCAACGTCCTGACTTTC.